The clone carrying this T cell receptor beta chain was detected only once. The same CDR3 can be traced to other DNA sequences in this sample. Trimming took 4 bases from V and 1 from J, leaving 11 bases between them. Germline V gene data show CDR1 as MGHRA and CDR2 as YSYEKL. The CDR3 extends over 14 amino acids. Naive-designated CD8 cells lacked CD45RO, were positively enriched for CCR7, and omitted terminally differentiated effector memory CD45RA+ cells. Using about 0.2 ug DNA, about 29,000 T cell genomes, the sorted-subset replicate PCRs were run. Some clones are missing from TCRdb's copy, which holds only in-frame ones; the method was immunoSEQ multiplex PCR. The data hold roughly 570,000 clones, with roughly 98% observed a single time. The entry originates in a study of shared clonotypes between healthy human individuals. Across the whole study: The plates for each donor numbered three CD4 naive, three CD4 memory, two CD8 naive and one CD8 memory.

The sequenced sample consisted of naive CD8+ T cells sorted from blood. The origin of this receptor is a man aged 25 to 40 in good health. The J gene is TRBJ2-7, the V gene TRBV4-1; possible D gene TRBD2, 6 bases. CDR3 DNA: TGCGCCAGCAGCCTCCGGGACTCGTCCTACGAGCAGTACTTC. It is translated as CASSLRDSSYEQYF.